This T cell receptor (beta chain) was obtained from a study of T-cell memory formation after mild COVID-19 listed by TCRdb under 2021. In terms of the full investigation: TCR sequence clusters from the two donors were found to be largely donor specific. In two donors, T-cell clones that expanded and contracted after mild COVID-19 were followed by sequencing TCRalpha and TCRbeta repertoires longitudinally. Two young, previously healthy adult volunteers, one female and one male, were included in the cohort.

Ficoll-Paque density gradient centrifugation was the method used to isolate PBMCs. The table lists this clonotype with many counts. No cognate antigen has been identified for it. Base qualities are not recorded, but no much larger clone differs from it by a single base. The listed sequencing device is Illumina NovaSeq 6000. TCRalpha and TCRbeta cDNA libraries were constructed by 5'RACE with constant-segment primers, with sample barcodes and unique molecular identifiers being introduced. RNA was extracted from every sample with Trizol reagent. The libraries were amplified in two PCR steps, and the second step added a second sample barcode and Illumina TruSeq adapters. Sequencing of the libraries was done on an Illumina NovaSeq, producing 2 x 150 bp paired-end reads. The original pipeline was this. With migec v1.2.7, reads were demultiplexed and then collapsed into UMI-guided consensus sequences. With mixcr v2.1.11, UMI consensuses were aligned to TRA and TRB V and J templates and assembled into clonotypes. A clonotype was counted as expanded or contracted only when both edgeR and NoisET called the clonotype significant, with the noise models trained on biological replicates. For edgeR calls, the cutoffs were a false discovery rate-adjusted p below 0.01 and a log2 fold-change threshold of 1. PCA with hierarchical clustering of max-normalized trajectories of the 1000 most abundant clonotypes was used as exploratory dynamics analysis. Each responding clone was given a CD4 or CD8 phenotype based on the CD4+ and CD8+ repertoires, which had been sequenced separately. TCRdb took the public reads, trimmed them with fastp at Q25, ran MiXCR for clone calling and kept in-frame beta chains. Rows with a matching CDR3 protein are joined into one entry that keeps the most common DNA and genes. None of the V and J calls come from the authors' own analysis; TCRdb made them. A total of 40,000 to 60,000 distinct CDR3 sequences appear in this sample, about 7.3% of them only once. The biggest ten clones account for roughly 1.4% of the sample.

The research as a whole found: Some responding clones were detected in pre-infection memory, suggesting pre-existing cross-reactive memory T cells joined the SARS-CoV-2 response. Contracting CD4+ clones appeared mostly in the CM and EM memory subsets, whereas CD8+ clones were enriched in EMRA. Whether the second-wave clones peaking on day 37 were SARS-CoV-2 specific was not confirmed. Balanced CD4/CD8 phenotypes were observed for clones contracting from day 15 to 85, whereas a bias towards CD4+ was observed for a second wave of clones expanding from day 15 to 37. The study covered only a couple of mild cases, and larger cohorts including severe cases with pre-infection samples were considered necessary.

CDR1 and CDR2 are read off the germline V gene as SGHDT and YYEEEE. V lost 0 bases and J lost 6 bases; the stretch between them is 18 bases long. CDR3 length: 16 amino acids, cysteine to phenylalanine. Of all the DNA, just the CDR3 is kept, 48 bases in frame from base 1. Sequenced input: PBMCs or a T cell subset sorted from them (not recorded which). The rearrangement combines TRBV5-6 with TRBJ1-1, and the D gene may be TRBD1, 5 bases matching. The clonotype originates from a man between 18 and 35 years old who had mild COVID-19 (a few samples of this study predate the infection). The sample titles of this study are shuffled in the database, so cell type and time point are left out; the donor was told from shared clones. The CDR3 has the sequence CASSLEGYGTPAEAFF. The nucleotide sequence reads as follows: TGTGCCAGCAGCTTGGAAGGGTACGGGACGCCGGCTGAAGCTTTCTTT. Reference TRBV5-6 and TRBJ1-1 proteins supply the regions before and after the CDR3; the full variable domain is: DAGVTQSPTHLIKTRGQQVTLRCSPKSGHDTVSWYQQALGQGPQFIFQYYEEEERQRGNFPDRFSGHQFPNYSSELNVNALLLGDSALYLCASSLEGYGTPAEAFFGQGTRLTVV.